The 2 T cell receptor beta chains below all came from one sample that was sequenced in a study of blood T cells in healthy people across ages. A second PCR, run for about 6 to 12 cycles, used a sample-barcoded 5' primer plus a J-beta primer mix. One entry per CDR3 protein results from TCRdb running MiXCR on the 5' RACE reads. The table includes some 850,000 distinct CDR3 sequences, 20% to 30% detected once. Separately, the same data were catalogued under a study of T cells of mothers and their children.

The sequencing input was blood. The origin of the receptors is a boy younger than 18 in good health.

V is TRBV5-3 and J is TRBJ1-1; no definite D call. TRBV5-3 counts as an open reading frame of uncertain function. Trimming left V 4 bases short and J 1 base short, with 5 bases between. The CDR3 is 12 amino acids. The DNA for the CDR3 is TGTGCCAGAAGCCGTCAGAACACTGAAGCTTTCTTT. This codes for CARSRQNTEAFF.

A word on this clonotype: At one boundary the junction diverges from the germline segment, which might be a read error. The rearrangement joins TRBV7-7 to TRBJ2-3; 7 bases map to TRBD2. Germline CDR1 SSHAT, CDR2 FNYEAQ (reference sequence). CDR3 size: 15 residues. This CDR3 reads CASSLEGGAGDTQYF. Written as DNA, the CDR3 is TGTGCTAGCAGCCTCGAGGGAGGGGCAGGAGATACGCAGTATTTT.